This TCR beta chain was identified during a study of regulatory T cells in long-lasting Graves disease. Study information: Over 5 years of antithyroid drugs with positive TSH receptor antibodies was taken to mean persistent Graves' disease. Findings of the study overall: The study found persistent patients shared more public clonotypes (2,741) than new patients (966). Having few samples may have compromised the accuracy. Gene preferences differed: TRBV28, TRBJ1-2, TRBJ2-5 in persistent cases.

Time point specified: persistent/refractory GD, antithyroid drugs over 5 years with positive TRAb. RNA from PBMCs was the source of the TCR library. On this clonotype: The antigen is unknown.

Trimming stripped 3 bases from V and 7 bases from J, with 15 bases between. CDR1 and CDR2 from the germline V gene are MNHEY and SMNVEV (reference sequence). The CDR3 extends over 14 amino acids. With iRepertoire HTBI primers and Arm-PCR of CDR3 regions, TCR beta libraries were built. TCRdb itself ran the multiplex PCR reads through MiXCR, one entry per CDR3 protein. The repertoire has around 400,000 distinct CDR3 sequences, around a quarter of them found once; the top ten carry roughly a quarter. Sequenced here: peripheral blood mononuclear cells (PBMCs), sampled when the disease was refractory, from a patient treated with antithyroid drugs. The genes are TRBV27 and TRBJ1-2; the D gene is possibly TRBD1 (5 bases). This sequence originates from a female donor with Graves disease. CDR3 DNA sequence: TGTGCCAGCAGTTTCAGGGTGGGGGACTCTGGCTACACCTTC. Its translation is CASSFRVGDSGYTF.